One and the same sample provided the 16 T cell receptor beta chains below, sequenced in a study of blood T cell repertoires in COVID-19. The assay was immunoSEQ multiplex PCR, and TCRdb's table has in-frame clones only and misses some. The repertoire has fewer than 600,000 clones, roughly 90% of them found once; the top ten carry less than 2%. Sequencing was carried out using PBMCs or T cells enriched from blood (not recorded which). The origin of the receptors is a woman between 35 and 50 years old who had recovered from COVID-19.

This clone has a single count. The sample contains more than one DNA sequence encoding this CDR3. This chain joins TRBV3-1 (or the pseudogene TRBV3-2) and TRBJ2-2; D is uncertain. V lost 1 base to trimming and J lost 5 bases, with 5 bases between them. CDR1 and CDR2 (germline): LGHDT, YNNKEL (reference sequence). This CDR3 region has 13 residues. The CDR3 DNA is TGTGCCAGCAGCCAAGTTCGGACCGGGGAGCTGTTTTTT. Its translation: CASSQVRTGELFF.

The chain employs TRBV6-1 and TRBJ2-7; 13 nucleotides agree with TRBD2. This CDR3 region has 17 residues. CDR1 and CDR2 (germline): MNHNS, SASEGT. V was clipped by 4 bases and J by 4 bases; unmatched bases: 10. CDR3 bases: TGTGCCAGCAGTGCCCCCCTCGGGACTAGCGGGATTTACGAGCAGTACTTC. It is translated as CASSAPLGTSGIYEQYF.

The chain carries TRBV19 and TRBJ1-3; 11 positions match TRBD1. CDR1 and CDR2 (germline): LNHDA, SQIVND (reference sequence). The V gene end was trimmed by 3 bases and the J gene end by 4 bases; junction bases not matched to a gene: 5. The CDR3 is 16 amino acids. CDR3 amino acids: CASSIRDRGSGNTIYF. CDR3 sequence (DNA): TGTGCCAGTAGTATCCGGGACAGGGGGTCCGGAAACACCATATATTTT.

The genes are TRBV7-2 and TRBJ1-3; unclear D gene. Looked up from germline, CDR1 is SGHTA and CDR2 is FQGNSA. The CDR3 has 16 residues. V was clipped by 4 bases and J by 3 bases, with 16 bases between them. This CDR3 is CASSSPAGLGGNTIYF. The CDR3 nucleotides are TGTGCCAGCAGCTCCCCAGCGGGCCTAGGTGGAAACACCATATATTTT.

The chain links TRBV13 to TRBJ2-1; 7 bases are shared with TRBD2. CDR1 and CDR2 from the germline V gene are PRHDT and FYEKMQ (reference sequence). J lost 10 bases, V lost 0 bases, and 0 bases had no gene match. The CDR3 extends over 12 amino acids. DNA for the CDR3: TGTGCCAGCAGCTTAGGGGGAGGGGAGCAGTTCTTC. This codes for CASSLGGGEQFF.

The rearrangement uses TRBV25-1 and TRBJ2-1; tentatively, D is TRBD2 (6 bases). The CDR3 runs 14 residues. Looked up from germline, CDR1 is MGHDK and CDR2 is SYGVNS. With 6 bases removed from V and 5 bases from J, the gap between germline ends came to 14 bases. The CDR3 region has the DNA TGTGCCAGCAGAGAAACGGGACTCCACAATGAGCAGTTCTTC. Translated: CASRETGLHNEQFF.

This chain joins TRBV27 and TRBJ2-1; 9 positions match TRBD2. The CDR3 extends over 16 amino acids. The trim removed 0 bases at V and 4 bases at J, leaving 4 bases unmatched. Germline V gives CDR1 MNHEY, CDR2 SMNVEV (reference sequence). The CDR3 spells CASSLSSGSGYNEQFF. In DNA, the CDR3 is TGTGCCAGCAGTTTATCTAGCGGGAGTGGGTACAATGAGCAGTTCTTC.

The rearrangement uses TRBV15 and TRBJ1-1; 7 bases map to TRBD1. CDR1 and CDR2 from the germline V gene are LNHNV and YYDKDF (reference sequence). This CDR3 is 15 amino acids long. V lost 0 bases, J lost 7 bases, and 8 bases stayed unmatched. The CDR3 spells CATSRDGRGGGEAFF. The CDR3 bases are TGTGCCACCAGCAGAGATGGGCGAGGGGGCGGTGAAGCTTTCTTT.

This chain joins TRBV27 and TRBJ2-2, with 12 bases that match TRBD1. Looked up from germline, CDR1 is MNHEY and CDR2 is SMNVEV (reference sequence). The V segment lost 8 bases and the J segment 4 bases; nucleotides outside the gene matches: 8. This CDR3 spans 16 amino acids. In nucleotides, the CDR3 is TGTGCCAGCGGTTACGGGGACAGGGGGCCCACCGGGGAGCTGTTTTTT. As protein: CASGYGDRGPTGELFF.

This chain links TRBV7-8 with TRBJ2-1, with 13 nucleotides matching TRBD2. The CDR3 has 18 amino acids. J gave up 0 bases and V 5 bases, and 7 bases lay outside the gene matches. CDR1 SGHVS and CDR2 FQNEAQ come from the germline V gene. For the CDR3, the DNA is TGTGCCAGCAGCCCTAGGACTAGCGGGAGTAGCTCCTACAATGAGCAGTTCTTC. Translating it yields CASSPRTSGSSSYNEQFF.

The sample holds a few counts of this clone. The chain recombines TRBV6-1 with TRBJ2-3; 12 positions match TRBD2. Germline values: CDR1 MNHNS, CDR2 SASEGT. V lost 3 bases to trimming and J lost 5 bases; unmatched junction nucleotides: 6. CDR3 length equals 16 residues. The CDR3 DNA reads TGTGCCAGCAGTGAGACCCTAGCGGGAGGGGGAGATACGCAGTATTTT. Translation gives CASSETLAGGGDTQYF.

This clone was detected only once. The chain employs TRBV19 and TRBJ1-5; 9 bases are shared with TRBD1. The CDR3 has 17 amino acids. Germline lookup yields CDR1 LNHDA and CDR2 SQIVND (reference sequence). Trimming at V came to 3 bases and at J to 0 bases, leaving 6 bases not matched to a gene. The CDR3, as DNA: TGTGCCAGTAGTATGGGAAGGGGACAGGGTAGCAATCAGCCCCAGCATTTT. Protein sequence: CASSMGRGQGSNQPQHF. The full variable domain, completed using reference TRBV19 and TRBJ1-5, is DGGITQSPKYLFRKEGQNVTLSCEQNLNHDAMYWYRQDPGQGLRLIYYSQIVNDFQKGDIAEGYSVSREKKESFPLTVTSAQKNPTAFYLCASSMGRGQGSNQPQHFGDGTRLSIL.

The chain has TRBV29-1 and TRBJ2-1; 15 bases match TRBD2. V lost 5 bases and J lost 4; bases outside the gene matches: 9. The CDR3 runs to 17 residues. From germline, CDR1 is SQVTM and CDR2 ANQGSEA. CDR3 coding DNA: TGCAGCGTTAAGGGGCAGGGACTAGCGGGAGGTTACAATGAGCAGTTCTTC. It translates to CSVKGQGLAGGYNEQFF.

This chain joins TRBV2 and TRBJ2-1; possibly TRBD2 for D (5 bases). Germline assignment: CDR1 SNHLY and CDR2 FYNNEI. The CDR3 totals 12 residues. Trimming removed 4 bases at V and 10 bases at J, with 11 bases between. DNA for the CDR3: TGTGCCAGCAGTGTGGTCGGGGTGGAGCAGTTCTTC. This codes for CASSVVGVEQFF.

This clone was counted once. This CDR3 is CASSPSVPGQGFYGYTF. For the CDR3, the DNA is TGCGCCAGCAGCCCTAGCGTGCCGGGACAGGGATTCTATGGCTACACCTTC. The chain is built from TRBV4-1 and TRBJ1-2; 9 bases fit TRBD1. This CDR3 region has 17 residues. V was clipped by 4 bases and J by 4 bases; unmatched bases: 13. Per the germline V gene, CDR1 is MGHRA and CDR2 is YSYEKL.

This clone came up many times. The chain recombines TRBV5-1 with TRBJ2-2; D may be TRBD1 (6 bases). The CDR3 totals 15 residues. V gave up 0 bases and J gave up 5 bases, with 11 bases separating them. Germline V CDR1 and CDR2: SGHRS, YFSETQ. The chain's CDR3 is CASSLAWGRTGELFF. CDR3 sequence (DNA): TGCGCCAGCAGCTTGGCCTGGGGGCGGACCGGGGAGCTGTTTTTT.